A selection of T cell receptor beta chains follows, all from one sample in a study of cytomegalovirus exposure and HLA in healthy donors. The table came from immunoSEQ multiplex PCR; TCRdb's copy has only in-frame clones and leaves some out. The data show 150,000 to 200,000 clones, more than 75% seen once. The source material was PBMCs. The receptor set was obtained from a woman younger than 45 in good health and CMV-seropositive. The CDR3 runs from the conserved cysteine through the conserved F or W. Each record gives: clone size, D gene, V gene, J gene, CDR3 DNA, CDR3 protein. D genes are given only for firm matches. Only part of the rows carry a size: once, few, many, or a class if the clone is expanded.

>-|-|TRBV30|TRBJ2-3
TGTGCCTGGAGTGTTGGGCAGGCCTCCACAGATACGCAGTATTTT
CAWSVGQASTDTQYF
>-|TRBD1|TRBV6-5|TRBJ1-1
TGTGCCAGCAGCGCACAGGGGGCGCGGACTGAAGCTTTCTTT
CASSAQGARTEAFF
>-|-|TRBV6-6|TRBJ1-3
TGTGCCAGCAGCCCGTCGACACCCTCTGGAAACACCATATATTTT
CASSPSTPSGNTIYF
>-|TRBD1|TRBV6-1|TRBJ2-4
TGTGCCAGCAACGGCCTAACAGGGGGCATGGACATTCAGTACTTC
CASNGLTGGMDIQYF
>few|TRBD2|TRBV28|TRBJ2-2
TGTGCCAGCAGTTTAGGCGGGAGGGCCAACACCGGGGAGCTGTTTTTT
CASSLGGRANTGELFF
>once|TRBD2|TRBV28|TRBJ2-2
TGTGCCAGCAGTTCATCGTTGACTAGCTGGTCGGGGGAGCTGTTTTTT
CASSSSLTSWSGELFF
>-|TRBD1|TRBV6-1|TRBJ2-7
TGTGCCAGCAGTGTTACCGGGACAGGGGGCTACGAGCAGTACTTC
CASSVTGTGGYEQYF
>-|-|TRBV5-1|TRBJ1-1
TGCGCCAGCAGCTTTACTTCGAACACTGAAGCTTTCTTT
CASSFTSNTEAFF
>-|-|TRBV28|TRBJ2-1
TGTGCCAGCAGTACAGGGTACAATGAGCAGTTCTTC
CASSTGYNEQFF
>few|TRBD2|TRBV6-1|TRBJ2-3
TGTGCCATCAGTGAGCGGGGTAACACAGATACGCAGTATTTT
CAISERGNTDTQYF
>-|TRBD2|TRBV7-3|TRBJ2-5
TGTGCCAGCAGCTCGGGAGGGTGGGGGACCCAGTACTTC
CASSSGGWGTQYF
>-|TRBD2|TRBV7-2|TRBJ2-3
TGTGCCAGCAGCTCAAGCGGGAGGGCCACAGATACGCAGTATTTT
CASSSSGRATDTQYF
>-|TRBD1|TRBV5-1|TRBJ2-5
TGCGCCAGCAGCATGACAGGGTTTGGGGAGACCCAGTACTTC
CASSMTGFGETQYF
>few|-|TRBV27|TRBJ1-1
TGTGCCAGCAGTTTGTCAGGGATGAACACTGAAGCTTTCTTT
CASSLSGMNTEAFF
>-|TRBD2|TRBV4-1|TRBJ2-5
TGCGCCAGCAGCCAAGATAGCGGGAGTGAGCAGAGGACCCAGTACTTC
CASSQDSGSEQRTQYF
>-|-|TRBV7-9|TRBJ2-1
TGTGCCAGCAGCTTAGGCCGCCCCTCACTCCAGCAGTTCTTC
CASSLGRPSLQQFF
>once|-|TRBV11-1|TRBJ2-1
TGTGCCAGCAGCTTTGACGGGGGAGAATACAATGAGCAGTTCTTC
CASSFDGGEYNEQFF
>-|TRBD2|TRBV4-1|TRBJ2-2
TGCGCCAGCACCCATGGACTAGCGGGAATAAACACCGGGGAGCTGTTTTTT
CASTHGLAGINTGELFF
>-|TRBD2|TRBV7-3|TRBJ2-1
TGTGCCAGCAGCTTAGTAGCGGGGGGGCAGGAGAATGAGCAGTTCTTC
CASSLVAGGQENEQFF
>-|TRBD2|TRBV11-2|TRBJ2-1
TGTGCCAGCAGCCCGGGACTATTTCTTGAGCAGTTCTTC
CASSPGLFLEQFF
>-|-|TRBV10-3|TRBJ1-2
TGTGCCCTCTCGGACGGGAATTCTTACACCTTC
CALSDGNSYTF
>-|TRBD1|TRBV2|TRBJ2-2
TGTGCCAGCAGAGACAGGGTCCTTAGGGGTAACGGGGAGCTGTTTTTT
CASRDRVLRGNGELFF
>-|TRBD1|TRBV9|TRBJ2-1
TGTGCCACCAGACAGGGGGCCGAAACCCACAATGAGCAGTTCTTC
CATRQGAETHNEQFF
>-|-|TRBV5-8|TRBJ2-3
TGTGCCAGCAGCCTTCCGGGGGATACGCAGTATTTT
CASSLPGDTQYF
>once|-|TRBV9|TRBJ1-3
TGTGCCAGCAGCGTAGATAGTCGGGCAGGAGGAAACATCATATATTTT
CASSVDSRAGGNIIYF
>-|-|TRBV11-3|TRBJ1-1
TGTGCCAGCAGCTTCGGACAGAACACTGAAGCTTTCTTT
CASSFGQNTEAFF
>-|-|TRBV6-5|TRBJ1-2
TGTGCCAGCAGTTACGAAACAGGGTCCTATGGCTACACCTTC
CASSYETGSYGYTF
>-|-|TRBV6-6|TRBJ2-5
TGTGCCAGCAGTGACAAAATAGGGACCCAGTACTTC
CASSDKIGTQYF
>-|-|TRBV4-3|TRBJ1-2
TGCGCCAGCAGCCACCTTTATAAAAACAGGGACTATGGCTACACCTTC
CASSHLYKNRDYGYTF
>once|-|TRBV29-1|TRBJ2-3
TGCAGCGTTGGTGAGGCAGGGATGGGGGATACGCAGTATTTT
CSVGEAGMGDTQYF
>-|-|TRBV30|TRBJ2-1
TGTGCCTGGAGTGTTATGCCCCCCAGCGTTTTCCCCAATGAGCAGTTCTTC
CAWSVMPPSVFPNEQFF
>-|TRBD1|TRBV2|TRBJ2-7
TGTGCCAGCAGCGGGACAGTTAAACTGTCCGAGCAGTACTTC
CASSGTVKLSEQYF
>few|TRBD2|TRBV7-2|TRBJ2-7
TGTGCCAGCAGCCCACTAGCGGGAGGGTACGAGCAGTACTTC
CASSPLAGGYEQYF
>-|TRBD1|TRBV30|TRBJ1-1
TGTGCCTGGAGGATCCGGGACAGGGTAAGCACTGAAGCTTTCTTT
CAWRIRDRVSTEAFF
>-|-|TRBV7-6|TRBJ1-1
TGTGCCAGCAGCTTAGAAGAAACAACGGCGGCAGCTTTCTTT
CASSLEETTAAAFF
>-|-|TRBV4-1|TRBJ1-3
TGCGCCAGCAGCTCCAGGGGCAGGGAACGTAATGGAAACACCATATATTTT
CASSSRGRERNGNTIYF
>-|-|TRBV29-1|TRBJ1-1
TGCAGCGTTGACCGGGGAACCGGGAACACTGAAGCTTTCTTT
CSVDRGTGNTEAFF
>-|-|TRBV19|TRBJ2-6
TGTGCCAGTAGCCGACAGCTTCAGCCCGTCCTGACTTTC
CASSRQLQPVLTF
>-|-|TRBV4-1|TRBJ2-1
TGCGCCAGCAGCCAAGATCCAGCGCGAAGTTACAATGAGCAGTTCTTC
CASSQDPARSYNEQFF
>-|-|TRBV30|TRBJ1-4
TGTGCCTGGAGTCGGGGTAGGGCCCACCCTGGCTCTAATGAAAAACTGTTTTTT
CAWSRGRAHPGSNEKLFF
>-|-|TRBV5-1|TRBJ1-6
TGCGCCAGCGCTAGGGAGGGGGGTAACTCCTATAATTCACCCCTCCACTTT
CASAREGGNSYNSPLHF
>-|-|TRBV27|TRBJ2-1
TGTGCCAGCAGTTCAGAGACAGGCTACTACAATGAGCAGTTCTTC
CASSSETGYYNEQFF
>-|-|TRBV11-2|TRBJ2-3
TGTGCCAGCAGCAATAGCGCACCGGGTACGCAGTATTTT
CASSNSAPGTQYF
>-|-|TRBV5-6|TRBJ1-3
TGTGCCAGCAGCTTGGCAAGAAACACCATATATTTT
CASSLARNTIYF
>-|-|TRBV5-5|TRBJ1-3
TGTGCCAGCAGCTTGGGAGCAGTGACAACCGGAAACACCATATATTTT
CASSLGAVTTGNTIYF